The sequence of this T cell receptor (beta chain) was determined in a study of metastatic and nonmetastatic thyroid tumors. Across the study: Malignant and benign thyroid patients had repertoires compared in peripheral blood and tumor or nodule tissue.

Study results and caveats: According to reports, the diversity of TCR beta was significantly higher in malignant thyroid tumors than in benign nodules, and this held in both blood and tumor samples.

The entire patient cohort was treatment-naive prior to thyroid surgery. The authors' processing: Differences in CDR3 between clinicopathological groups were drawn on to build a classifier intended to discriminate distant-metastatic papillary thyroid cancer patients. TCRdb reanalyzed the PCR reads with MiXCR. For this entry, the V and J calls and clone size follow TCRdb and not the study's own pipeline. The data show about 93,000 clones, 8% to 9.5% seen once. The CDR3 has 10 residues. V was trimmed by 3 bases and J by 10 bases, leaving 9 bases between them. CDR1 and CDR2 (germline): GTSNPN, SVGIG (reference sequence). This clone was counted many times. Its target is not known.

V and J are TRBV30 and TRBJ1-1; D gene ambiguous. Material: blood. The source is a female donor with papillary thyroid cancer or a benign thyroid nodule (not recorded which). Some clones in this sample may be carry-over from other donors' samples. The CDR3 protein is CAWSEAGAFF. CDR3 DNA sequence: TGTGCCTGGAGCGAGGCTGGAGCTTTCTTT.